This note documents a single TCR beta chain sequence. The data are from a study of blood T cell repertoires in COVID-19. Study-wide background: T cells, B-cell-depleted T cells, or PBMCs supplied cDNA or gDNA.

The CDR3 length is 13 residues. Losses at the gene ends were 1 base for V and 7 bases for J; bases not matched to a gene: 7. Per germline, CDR1 GTSNPN and CDR2 SVGIG (reference sequence). Original handling: Nucleated cell number was recorded as an estimate derived from reference gene primer amplification. Clones were sequenced by immunoSEQ multiplex PCR, and TCRdb holds only the in-frame ones, with some missing. D and trimming were read from the DNA, whereas the V and J calls and clone size are those reported in that table. Of over 130,000 clones detected, about 87% appear once; the ten largest clones hold about 10%.

This receptor was identified in a man aged 60 to 75 with active or convalescent COVID-19. The material sequenced was peripheral blood. The rearrangement joins TRBV30 to TRBJ2-7, with TRBD1 identical over 7 bases. The CDR3 bases are TGTGCCTGGAGTGCCGACAGGGTTGGTGAGCAGTACTTC. Translating it yields CAWSADRVGEQYF.